The 22 T cell receptor beta chains below come from one sample, sequenced in a study of blood T cell repertoires in COVID-19. Libraries were prepared by immunoSEQ multiplex PCR; TCRdb keeps only in-frame clonotypes and omits some of them. The sample shows around 16,000 clones, about 90% of them seen only once. Sequencing input: peripheral blood. Receptor source: a human donor in a cohort sampled during active COVID-19.

DNA of the CDR3: TGCGCCAGCAGCCGACAGGGTGACCTTAGCACAGATACGCAGTATTTT. Residues: CASSRQGDLSTDTQYF. The chain uses TRBV5-1 and TRBJ2-3; 7 bases are a match to TRBD1. Germline CDR1 reads SGHRS; CDR2 reads YFSETQ. After removal of 4 bases from V and 0 bases from J, the junction contained 8 bases not matched to a gene. There are 16 residues in the CDR3.

The genes are TRBV5-5 and TRBJ1-4; no clear D. The CDR3 is made up of 16 amino acids. Trimming cost V 2 bases and J 0 bases, with 11 bases left between them. The germline CDR1 and CDR2 sequences are SGHKS and YYEKEE (reference sequence). The CDR3 nucleotides read TGTGCCAGCAGCTTCCAAACGGGGACAACTAATGAAAAACTGTTTTTT. Protein sequence: CASSFQTGTTNEKLFF.

This chain joins TRBV2 and TRBJ1-1; no firm D call. Germline V lookup: CDR1 SNHLY, CDR2 FYNNEI. Trimming cost V 3 bases and J 0 bases, with 8 bases left between them. The CDR3 length is 14 residues. The CDR3 sequence: CASSEEGLNTEAFF. In DNA, the CDR3 is TGTGCCAGCAGTGAGGAGGGCCTGAACACTGAAGCTTTCTTT. Supplemented by reference TRBV2 and TRBJ1-1, the full variable domain reads EPEVTQTPSHQVTQMGQEVILRCVPISNHLYFYWYRQILGQKVEFLVSFYNNEISEKSEIFDDQFSVERPDGSNFTLKIRSTKLEDSAMYFCASSEEGLNTEAFFGQGTRLTVV.

The chain links TRBV10-3 to TRBJ2-7; 11 positions agree with TRBD2. Germline assignment: CDR1 ENHRY and CDR2 SYGVKD. J gave up 11 bases and V 11 bases, and 17 bases lay outside the gene matches. This CDR3 is 14 amino acids long. The CDR3 DNA reads TGTGCCGCTCGCGGGACTAGCGGTCTACGAGTGGAGTACTTC. It is translated as CAARGTSGLRVEYF.

This clone was seen a few times. The chain has TRBV6-5 and TRBJ2-5; TRBD1 agrees at 9 bases. Unmatched junction bases numbered 5, after V lost 4 bases and J lost 5 bases. In germline, CDR1 is MNHEY, CDR2 SVGAGI. The CDR3 runs 14 residues. CDR3 protein: CASSSQGARETQYF. The DNA of the CDR3 is TGTGCCAGCAGTTCACAGGGGGCACGGGAGACCCAGTACTTC.

The chain couples TRBV5-4 to TRBJ2-5; D perhaps matches TRBD1 (5 bases). The CDR3 runs 13 residues. The germline V and J ends were trimmed by 0 bases and 7 bases, with 10 bases remaining between them. Germline V lookup: CDR1 SGHNT, CDR2 YYREEE (reference sequence). The CDR3 protein is CASSLEGQSTQYF. CDR3 in DNA: TGTGCCAGCAGCTTGGAGGGGCAGTCGACCCAGTACTTC.

The chain uses TRBV7-2 and TRBJ2-5, with D tentatively TRBD2 (5 bases). Germline CDR1 is SGHTA and CDR2 is FQGNSA. Trimming removed 2 bases at V and 3 bases at J, with 10 bases between. There are 14 residues in the CDR3. The CDR3 reads CASSLWRIEETQYF. CDR3 sequence (DNA): TGTGCCAGCAGCTTATGGAGGATTGAAGAGACCCAGTACTTC.

This sequence joins TRBV7-6 and TRBJ1-2; 10 bases align to TRBD1. CDR3 length equals 14 residues. Germline V gives CDR1 SGHVS, CDR2 FNYEAQ. V shed 6 bases, J shed 8 bases, and the junction held 9 bases outside the gene matches. DNA of the CDR3: TGTGCCAGCAGTCCCACCGGGACAGGGGTCGGCTACACCTTC. Encoded protein: CASSPTGTGVGYTF.

The genes are TRBV7-4 and TRBJ2-3; 8 positions match TRBD2. The CDR3 spans 17 residues. Germline V gene lookup returns CDR1 SGHVT and CDR2 SQSDAQ. The V and J ends lost 1 base and 3 bases, in that order; junction bases with no gene match: 9. CDR3 DNA sequence: TGTGCCAGCAGCTTAGAAAAGCTACGGGGGGGTACAGATACGCAGTATTTT. This codes for CASSLEKLRGGTDTQYF. The full variable domain, its missing parts supplied by reference TRBV7-4 and TRBJ2-3, is GAGVSQSPRYKVAKRGRDVALRCDSISGHVTLYWYRQTLGQGSEVLTYSQSDAQRDKSGRPSGRFSAERPERSVSTLKIQRTEQGDSAVYLCASSLEKLRGGTDTQYFGPGTRLTVL.

DNA for the CDR3: TGTGCCAGCAGTTTGGACGGGGTGACCTACGAGCAGTACTTC. It is translated as CASSLDGVTYEQYF. This chain uses TRBV27 with TRBJ2-7, with D perhaps TRBD2 (5 bases). The CDR3 length is 14 residues. CDR1 MNHEY and CDR2 SMNVEV come from the germline V gene (reference sequence). V was shortened by 3 bases and J by 2 bases, with 11 bases between the two germline ends.

The rearrangement uses TRBV12-3 or TRBV12-4 and TRBJ2-5, with a weak D call TRBD2 (6 bases). The CDR3 length is 12 residues. Trimming took 5 bases from V and 7 from J, leaving 11 bases between them. The CDR3 bases are TGTGCCAGCAGTCTACCTAGCGTGACCCAGTACTTC. It yields the protein CASSLPSVTQYF.

CDR3: CASSSSLTDTEAFF. CDR3 DNA sequence: TGTGCCAGCAGCTCCTCCCTCACGGACACTGAAGCTTTCTTT. The chain carries TRBV5-6 and TRBJ1-1; D gene unclear. The CDR3 is made up of 14 amino acids. Germline CDR1 reads SGHDT; CDR2 reads YYEEEE. Trimming took off 3 bases at V and 3 bases at J, with 12 bases between the two ends.

The rearrangement joins TRBV6-5 to TRBJ1-1, with 7 bases that match TRBD1. This CDR3 comprises 13 residues. J gave up 1 base and V 6 bases, and 2 bases lay outside the gene matches. Germline V gene lookup returns CDR1 MNHEY and CDR2 SVGAGI. The CDR3 loop is CASSRTGNTEAFF. CDR3 in DNA: TGTGCCAGCAGCAGGACAGGGAACACTGAAGCTTTCTTT.

The chain has TRBV9 and TRBJ2-3, with D perhaps TRBD2 (5 bases). CDR1 is SGDLS and CDR2 is YYNGEE in the germline V gene. The CDR3 covers 11 residues. Trimming removed 7 bases from V and 5 bases from J, with 8 bases in between. CDR3 in DNA: TGTGCCAGCGCTGAGGGAGATACGCAGTATTTT. Protein sequence: CASAEGDTQYF.

V and J are TRBV11-3 and TRBJ2-2; 9 bases map to TRBD1. CDR1 is SGHNT and CDR2 is YENEEA in the germline V gene. The CDR3 consists of 14 residues. With 6 bases clipped from V and 5 bases from J, the junction kept 4 bases outside the gene matches. The CDR3 region is CASRDRGGTGELFF. The CDR3 coding sequence is TGTGCCAGCAGGGACAGGGGAGGGACCGGGGAGCTGTTTTTT.

The chain joins TRBV25-1 to TRBJ2-3; a weak D match, TRBD2 (6 bases). The germline V gene encodes CDR1 MGHDK and CDR2 SYGVNS. V was shortened by 6 bases and J by 3 bases, with 10 bases between the two germline ends. The CDR3 runs 13 residues. CDR3 sequence: CASRDYFTDTQYF. CDR3 sequence (DNA): TGTGCCAGCAGGGACTACTTTACAGATACGCAGTATTTT.

The chain employs TRBV5-4 and TRBJ1-3; D unclear. V lost 4 bases, J lost 4 bases, and 18 bases lay in between. This CDR3 is built from 16 residues. From germline, CDR1 is SGHNT and CDR2 YYREEE (reference sequence). The CDR3 sequence: CASSQNLAQSGNTIYF. CDR3 bases: TGTGCCAGCAGCCAGAATCTGGCCCAGTCAGGAAACACCATATATTTT.

The chain combines TRBV5-1 with TRBJ2-5; 8 bases map to TRBD1. The V gene end was trimmed by 3 bases and the J gene end by 5 bases; junction bases not matched to a gene: 6. CDR1 SGHRS and CDR2 YFSETQ come from the germline V gene. The CDR3 covers 14 residues. DNA for the CDR3: TGCGCCAGCAGCTATGGACAGGGCGGGGAGACCCAGTACTTC. This sequence encodes CASSYGQGGETQYF. The whole variable domain, remainder taken from reference TRBV5-1 and TRBJ2-5, is KAGVTQTPRYLIKTRGQQVTLSCSPISGHRSVSWYQQTPGQGLQFLFEYFSETQRNKGNFPGRFSGRQFSNSRSEMNVSTLELGDSALYLCASSYGQGGETQYFGPGTRLLVL.

The V call is TRBV19, the J call TRBJ1-6; perhaps TRBD1 as D (6 bases). The germline CDR1 and CDR2 sequences are LNHDA and SQIVND (reference sequence). The ends were cut back, 3 bases at V and 8 bases at J, with 20 bases in the middle. This CDR3 has 17 residues. CDR3 nucleotides: TGTGCCAGTAGTATTTTCTCTTTTCTTGAGGGGGATTCACCCCTCCACTTT. It is translated as CASSIFSFLEGDSPLHF. The full variable domain, with the rest looked up from reference TRBV19 and TRBJ1-6, is DGGITQSPKYLFRKEGQNVTLSCEQNLNHDAMYWYRQDPGQGLRLIYYSQIVNDFQKGDIAEGYSVSREKKESFPLTVTSAQKNPTAFYLCASSIFSFLEGDSPLHFGNGTRLTVT.

CDR3 region: CASRSSNEKLFF. For the CDR3, the DNA is TGTGCCAGCAGAAGTAGTAATGAAAAACTGTTTTTT. The chain couples TRBV6-5 to TRBJ1-4; D is ambiguous. Germline loops: CDR1 MNHEY, CDR2 SVGAGI. There are 12 residues in the CDR3. V lost 6 bases and J lost 4, with 6 bases in between.

The chain carries TRBV6-5 and TRBJ2-1; D perhaps matches TRBD2 (6 bases). This CDR3 is 12 amino acids long. Trimming cost V 6 bases and J 14 bases, with 17 bases left between them. Germline V lookup: CDR1 MNHEY, CDR2 SVGAGI. CDR3: CASRTSPQREFF. The CDR3 nucleotides are TGTGCCAGCAGGACTAGTCCACAAAGGGAGTTCTTC.

This clone has a single count. The J gene is TRBJ2-7, the V gene TRBV19, with 8 bases matching TRBD2. The J call is uncertain, as TRBJ2-5 better fits the DNA end. Germline CDR1 and CDR2: LNHDA and SQIVND (reference sequence). CDR3 length equals 15 residues. DNA of the CDR3: TGTGCCAGTAGTAATGCTGGGGTAGCGGGGGAGACCCAGTACTTC. It specifies CASSNAGVAGETQYF.